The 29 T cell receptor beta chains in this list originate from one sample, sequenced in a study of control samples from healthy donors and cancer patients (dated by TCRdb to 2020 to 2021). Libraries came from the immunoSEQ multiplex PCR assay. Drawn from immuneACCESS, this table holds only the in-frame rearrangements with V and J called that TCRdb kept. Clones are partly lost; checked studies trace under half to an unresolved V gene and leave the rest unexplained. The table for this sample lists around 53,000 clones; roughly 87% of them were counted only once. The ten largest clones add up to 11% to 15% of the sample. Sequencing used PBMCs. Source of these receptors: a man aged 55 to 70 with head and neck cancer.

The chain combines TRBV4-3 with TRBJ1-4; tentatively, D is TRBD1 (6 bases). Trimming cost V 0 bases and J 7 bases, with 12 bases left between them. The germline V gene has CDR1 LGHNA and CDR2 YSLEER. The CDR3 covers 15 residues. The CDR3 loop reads CASSQEGASGEKLFF. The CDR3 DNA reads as TGCGCCAGCAGCCAAGAGGGGGCCTCTGGTGAAAAACTGTTTTTT.

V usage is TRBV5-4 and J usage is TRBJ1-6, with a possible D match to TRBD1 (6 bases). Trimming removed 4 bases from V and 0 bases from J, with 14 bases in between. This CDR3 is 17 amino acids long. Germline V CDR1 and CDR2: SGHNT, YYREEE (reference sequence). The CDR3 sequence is CASSPGGRSSYNSPLHF. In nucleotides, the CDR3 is TGTGCCAGCAGCCCCGGGGGCAGGAGCTCCTATAATTCACCCCTCCACTTT.

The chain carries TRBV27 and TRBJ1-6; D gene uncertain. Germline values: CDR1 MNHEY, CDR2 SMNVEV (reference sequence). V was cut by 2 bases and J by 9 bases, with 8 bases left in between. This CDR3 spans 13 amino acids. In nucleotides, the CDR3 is TGTGCCAGCAGTTTACAGCGGGGTTCACCCCTCCACTTT. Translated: CASSLQRGSPLHF.

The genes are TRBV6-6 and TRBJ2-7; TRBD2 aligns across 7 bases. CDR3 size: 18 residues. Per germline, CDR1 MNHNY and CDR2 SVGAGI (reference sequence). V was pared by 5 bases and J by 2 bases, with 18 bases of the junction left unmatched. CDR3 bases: TGTGCCAGCAGTCCAGCTAGGCCTGGGACTACATGGGCCTACGAGCAGTACTTC. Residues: CASSPARPGTTWAYEQYF.

The CDR3 region is CASSLTPGTSGISYNEQFF. The CDR3 DNA reads as TGCGCCAGCAGCTTGACTCCCGGGACTAGCGGGATCTCCTACAATGAGCAGTTCTTC. This sequence joins TRBV5-1 and TRBJ2-1; 13 bases are a match to TRBD2. The junction had 7 bases not matched to a gene; V was cut back by 1 base and J by 0 bases. CDR3 length equals 19 residues. The germline gives CDR1 SGHRS, CDR2 YFSETQ. Filled out from reference TRBV5-1 and TRBJ2-1, the complete variable domain reads KAGVTQTPRYLIKTRGQQVTLSCSPISGHRSVSWYQQTPGQGLQFLFEYFSETQRNKGNFPGRFSGRQFSNSRSEMNVSTLELGDSALYLCASSLTPGTSGISYNEQFFGPGTRLTVL.

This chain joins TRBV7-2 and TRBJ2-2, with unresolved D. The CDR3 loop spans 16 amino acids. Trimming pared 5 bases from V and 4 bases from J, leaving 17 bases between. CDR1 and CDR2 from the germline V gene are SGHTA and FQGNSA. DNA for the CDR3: TGTGCCAGCAGCCGTCTTGTTGCGATTAGCACCGGGGAGCTGTTTTTT. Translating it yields CASSRLVAISTGELFF. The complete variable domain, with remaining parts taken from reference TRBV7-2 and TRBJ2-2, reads GAGVSQSPSNKVTEKGKDVELRCDPISGHTALYWYRQSLGQGLEFLIYFQGNSAPDKSGLPSDRFSAERTGGSVSTLTIQRTQQEDSAVYLCASSRLVAISTGELFFGEGSRLTVL.

CDR3 loop: CASSLLAGSSYEQYF. CDR3 DNA: TGTGCCAGCAGCTTACTAGCGGGGAGCTCCTACGAGCAGTACTTC. This rearrangement joins TRBV11-2 to TRBJ2-7; 9 bases align to TRBD2. This CDR3 spans 15 amino acids. Germline loops: CDR1 SGHAT, CDR2 FQNNGV. V was clipped by 2 bases and J by 0 bases; unmatched bases: 2. Full variable domain (missing parts from reference TRBV11-2 and TRBJ2-7): EAGVAQSPRYKIIEKRQSVAFWCNPISGHATLYWYQQILGQGPKLLIQFQNNGVVDDSQLPKDRFSAERLKGVDSTLKIQPAKLEDSAVYLCASSLLAGSSYEQYFGPGTRLTVT.

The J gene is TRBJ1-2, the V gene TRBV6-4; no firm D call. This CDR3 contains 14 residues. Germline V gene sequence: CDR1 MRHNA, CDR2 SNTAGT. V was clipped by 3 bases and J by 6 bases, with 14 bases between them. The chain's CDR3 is CASSEKGLLNGYTF. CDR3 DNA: TGTGCCAGCAGTGAAAAAGGGCTCTTGAATGGCTACACCTTC.

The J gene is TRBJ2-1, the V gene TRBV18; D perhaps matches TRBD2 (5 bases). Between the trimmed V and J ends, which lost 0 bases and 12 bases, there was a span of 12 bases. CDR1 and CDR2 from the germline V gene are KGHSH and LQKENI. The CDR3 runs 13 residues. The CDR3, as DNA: TGTGCCAGCTCACCACCCGAGGGATGGGGGCAGTTCTTC. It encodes CASSPPEGWGQFF. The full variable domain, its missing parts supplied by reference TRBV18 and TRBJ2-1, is NAGVMQNPRHLVRRRGQEARLRCSPMKGHSHVYWYRQLPEEGLKFMVYLQKENIIDESGMPKERFSAEFPKEGPSILRIQQVVRGDSAAYFCASSPPEGWGQFFGPGTRLTVL.

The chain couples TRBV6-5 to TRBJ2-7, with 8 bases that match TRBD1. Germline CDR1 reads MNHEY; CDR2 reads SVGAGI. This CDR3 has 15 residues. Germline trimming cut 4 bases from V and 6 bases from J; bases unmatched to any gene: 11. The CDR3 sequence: CASSSPGTGVSEQYF. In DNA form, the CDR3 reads TGTGCCAGCAGTTCACCCGGGACAGGAGTTAGCGAGCAGTACTTC.

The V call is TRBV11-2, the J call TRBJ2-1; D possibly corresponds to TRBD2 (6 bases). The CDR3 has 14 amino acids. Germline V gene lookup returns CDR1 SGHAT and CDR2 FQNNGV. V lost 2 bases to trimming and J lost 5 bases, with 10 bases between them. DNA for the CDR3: TGTGCCAGCAGCTTACAGGGACTCAACAATGAGCAGTTCTTC. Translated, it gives CASSLQGLNNEQFF. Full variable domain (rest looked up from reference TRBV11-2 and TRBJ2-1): EAGVAQSPRYKIIEKRQSVAFWCNPISGHATLYWYQQILGQGPKLLIQFQNNGVVDDSQLPKDRFSAERLKGVDSTLKIQPAKLEDSAVYLCASSLQGLNNEQFFGPGTRLTVL.

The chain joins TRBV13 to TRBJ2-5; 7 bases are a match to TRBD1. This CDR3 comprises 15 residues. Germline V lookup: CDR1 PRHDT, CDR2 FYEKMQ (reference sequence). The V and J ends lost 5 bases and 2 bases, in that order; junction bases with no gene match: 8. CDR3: CASSQHRGRQETQYF. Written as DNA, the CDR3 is TGTGCCAGCAGCCAACACAGGGGTCGGCAAGAGACCCAGTACTTC.

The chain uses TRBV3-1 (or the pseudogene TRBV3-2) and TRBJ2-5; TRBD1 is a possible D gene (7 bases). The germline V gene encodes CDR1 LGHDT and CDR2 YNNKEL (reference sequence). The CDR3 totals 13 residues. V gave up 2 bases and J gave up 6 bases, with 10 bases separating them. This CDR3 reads CASSQQGGQTQYF. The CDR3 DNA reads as TGTGCCAGCAGCCAACAGGGGGGCCAGACCCAGTACTTC.

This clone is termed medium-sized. CDR3 residues: CASSQDLAGGLLVDEQYF. The CDR3 nucleotides read TGCGCCAGCAGCCAAGATCTAGCGGGAGGGCTTCTTGTGGACGAGCAGTACTTC. The chain joins TRBV4-3 to TRBJ2-7; 12 bases are a match to TRBD2. From germline, CDR1 is LGHNA and CDR2 YSLEER. With V trimmed by 0 bases and J by 5 bases, 11 bases remained unmatched. CDR3 length: 18 residues.

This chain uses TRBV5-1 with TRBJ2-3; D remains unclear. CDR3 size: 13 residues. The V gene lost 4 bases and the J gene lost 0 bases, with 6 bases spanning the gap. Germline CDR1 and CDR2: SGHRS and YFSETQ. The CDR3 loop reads CASSGISTDTQYF. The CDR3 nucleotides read TGCGCCAGCAGCGGGATTAGCACAGATACGCAGTATTTT.

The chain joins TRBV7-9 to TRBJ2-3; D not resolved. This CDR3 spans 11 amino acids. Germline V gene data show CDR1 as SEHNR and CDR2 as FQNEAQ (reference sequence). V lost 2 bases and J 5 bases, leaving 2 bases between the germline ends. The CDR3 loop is CASSLQDTQYF. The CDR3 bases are TGTGCCAGCAGCTTACAAGATACGCAGTATTTT.

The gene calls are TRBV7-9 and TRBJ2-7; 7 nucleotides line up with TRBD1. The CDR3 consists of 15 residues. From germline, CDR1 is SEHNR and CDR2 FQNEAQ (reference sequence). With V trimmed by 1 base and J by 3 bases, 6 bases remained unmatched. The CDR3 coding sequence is TGTGCCAGCAGCTTAGGGGGACAGTTAAACTACGAGCAGTACTTC. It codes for CASSLGGQLNYEQYF.

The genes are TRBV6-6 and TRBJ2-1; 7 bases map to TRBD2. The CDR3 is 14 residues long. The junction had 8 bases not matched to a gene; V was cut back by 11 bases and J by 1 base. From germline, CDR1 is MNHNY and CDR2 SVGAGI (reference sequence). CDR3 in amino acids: CAHGRGFSYNEQFF. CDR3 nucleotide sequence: TGTGCCCACGGGCGGGGGTTTTCCTACAATGAGCAGTTCTTC.

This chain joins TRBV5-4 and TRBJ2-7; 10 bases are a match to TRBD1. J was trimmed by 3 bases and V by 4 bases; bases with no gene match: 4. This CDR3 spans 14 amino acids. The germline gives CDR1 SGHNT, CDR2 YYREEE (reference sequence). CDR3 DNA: TGTGCCAGCAGCACTGGACAGGGGGGCTACGAGCAGTACTTC. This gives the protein CASSTGQGGYEQYF.

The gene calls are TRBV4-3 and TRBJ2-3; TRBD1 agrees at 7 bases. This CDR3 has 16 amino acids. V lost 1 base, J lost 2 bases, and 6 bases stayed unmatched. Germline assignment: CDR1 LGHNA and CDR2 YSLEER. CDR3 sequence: CASSQAGQPDTDTQYF. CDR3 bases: TGCGCCAGCAGCCAAGCGGGACAGCCGGACACAGATACGCAGTATTTT.

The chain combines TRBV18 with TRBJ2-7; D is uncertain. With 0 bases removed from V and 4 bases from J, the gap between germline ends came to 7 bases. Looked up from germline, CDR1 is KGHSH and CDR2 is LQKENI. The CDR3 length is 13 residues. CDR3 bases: TGTGCCAGCTCACCACCCTCCTCGTACGAGCAGTACTTC. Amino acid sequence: CASSPPSSYEQYF. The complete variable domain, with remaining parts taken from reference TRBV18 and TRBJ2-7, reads NAGVMQNPRHLVRRRGQEARLRCSPMKGHSHVYWYRQLPEEGLKFMVYLQKENIIDESGMPKERFSAEFPKEGPSILRIQQVVRGDSAAYFCASSPPSSYEQYFGPGTRLTVT.

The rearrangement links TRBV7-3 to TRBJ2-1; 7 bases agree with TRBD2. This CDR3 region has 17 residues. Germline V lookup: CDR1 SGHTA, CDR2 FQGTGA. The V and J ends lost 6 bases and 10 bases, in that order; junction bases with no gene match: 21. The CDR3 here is CASRFRALGLNKTEQFF. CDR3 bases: TGTGCCAGCAGGTTCCGAGCCTTGGGACTAAACAAGACCGAGCAGTTCTTC.

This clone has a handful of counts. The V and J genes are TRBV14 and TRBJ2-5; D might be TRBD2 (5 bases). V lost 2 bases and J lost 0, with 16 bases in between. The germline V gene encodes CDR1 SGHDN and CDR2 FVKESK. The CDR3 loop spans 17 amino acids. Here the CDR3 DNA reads TGTGCCAGCAGCCAAAATTTTGGACTCTGGTACCAAGAGACCCAGTACTTC. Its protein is CASSQNFGLWYQETQYF.

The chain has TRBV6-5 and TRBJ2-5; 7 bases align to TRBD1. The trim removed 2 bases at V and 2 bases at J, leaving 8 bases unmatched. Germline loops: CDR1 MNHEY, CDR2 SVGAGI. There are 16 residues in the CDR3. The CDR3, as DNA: TGTGCCAGCAGTTACGGCCGGGACAGTAGGCAAGAGACCCAGTACTTC. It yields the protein CASSYGRDSRQETQYF.

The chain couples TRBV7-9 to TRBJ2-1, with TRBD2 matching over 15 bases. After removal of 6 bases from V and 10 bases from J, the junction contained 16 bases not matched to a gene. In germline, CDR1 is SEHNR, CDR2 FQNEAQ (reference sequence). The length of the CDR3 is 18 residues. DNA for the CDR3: TGTGCCAGCAGTCGCGCGGACTCGGGACTAGCGGGAGGAAGAGAGCAGTTCTTC. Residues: CASSRADSGLAGGREQFF.

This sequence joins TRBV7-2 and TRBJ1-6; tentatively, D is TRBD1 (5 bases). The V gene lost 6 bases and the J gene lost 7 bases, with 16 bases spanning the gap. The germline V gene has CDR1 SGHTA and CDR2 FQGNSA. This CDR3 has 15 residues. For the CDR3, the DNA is TGTGCCAGCAGTAGAGGCGACAGCTCCAATTCACCCCTCCACTTT. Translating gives CASSRGDSSNSPLHF.

This CDR3 reads CASIRDPANTEAFF. CDR3 DNA: TGCGCCAGCATTAGAGACCCTGCGAACACTGAAGCTTTCTTT. The J gene is TRBJ1-1, the V gene TRBV5-1; D is undetermined. Deletions cut 6 bases from V and 1 base from J, with 13 bases between. The CDR3 runs to 14 residues. Germline V gene lookup returns CDR1 SGHRS and CDR2 YFSETQ.

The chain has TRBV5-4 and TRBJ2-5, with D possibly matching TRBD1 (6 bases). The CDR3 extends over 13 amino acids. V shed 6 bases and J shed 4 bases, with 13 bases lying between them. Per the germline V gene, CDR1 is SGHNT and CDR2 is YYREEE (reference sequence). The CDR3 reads CASTTSGAETQYF. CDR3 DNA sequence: TGTGCCAGCACTACTTCAGGGGCAGAGACCCAGTACTTC. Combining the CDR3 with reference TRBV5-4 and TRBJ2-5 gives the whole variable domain ETGVTQSPTHLIKTRGQQVTLRCSSQSGHNTVSWYQQALGQGPQFIFQYYREEENGRGNFPPRFSGLQFPNYSSELNVNALELDDSALYLCASTTSGAETQYFGPGTRLLVL.

CDR3 loop: CASSAGGAERYGYTF. The DNA for the CDR3 is TGTGCCAGCAGCGCCGGGGGGGCTGAGAGGTATGGCTACACCTTC. This chain joins TRBV9 and TRBJ1-2, with D possibly TRBD1 on 6 matching bases. Germline CDR1 and CDR2: SGDLS and YYNGEE. V was trimmed by 3 bases and J by 5 bases, leaving 17 bases between them. This CDR3 region has 15 residues.